The 22 T cell receptor beta chains given below trace back to one sample, sequenced in a study of response to subunit inactivated influenza vaccine. TCRdb called the RT-PCR reads again in MiXCR, with one record for every CDR3 protein. Here the sample spans roughly 150,000 distinct CDR3 sequences, roughly 11% being singletons. This specimen consisted of non-naive T cells sorted from PBMCs, obtained 35 to 45 days after vaccination. The receptor source for this set is a man aged 45-60 years who received an inactivated influenza vaccine.

This clonotype was counted between two and nine times. The chain recombines TRBV6-2 or TRBV6-3 with TRBJ1-5, with 8 nucleotides matching TRBD1. The CDR3 is 15 amino acids. V dropped 7 bases and J dropped 3; count of bases not matched to a gene: 8. The germline V gene encodes CDR1 MNHEY and CDR2 SVGEGT. CDR3 in DNA: TGTGCCAGCACCCAGGGGGCTTGGAACAATCAGCCCCAGCATTTT. Residues: CASTQGAWNNQPQHF.

The chain employs TRBV4-3 and TRBJ2-2; weak D call: TRBD1 (7 bases). This CDR3 region has 19 residues. The germline V gene encodes CDR1 LGHNA and CDR2 YSLEER. Trimming removed 2 bases at V and 2 bases at J, with 21 bases between. Here the CDR3 DNA reads TGCGCCAGCAGCCAATGGTCGTACCGGGGGACAGTCAACACCGGGGAGCTGTTTTTT. Residues: CASSQWSYRGTVNTGELFF.

J is TRBJ2-5 and V is TRBV6-1; 11 bases are a match to TRBD1. Germline values: CDR1 MNHNS, CDR2 SASEGT. This CDR3 comprises 14 residues. The V segment lost 6 bases and the J segment 9 bases; nucleotides outside the gene matches: 9. CDR3 loop: CASSSDRGRLAQYF. The CDR3 DNA reads TGTGCCAGCAGCTCGGACAGGGGGCGATTGGCCCAGTACTTC.

As to this clonotype: One end of the junction does not line up with germline, which may come from a read error. The rearrangement links TRBV2 to TRBJ1-6; 10 positions agree with TRBD1. Germline CDR1 reads SNHLY; CDR2 reads FYNNEI. This CDR3 comprises 14 residues. CDR3 in amino acids: CASRPGDRGSTLHF. As DNA, the CDR3 is TGTGCCAGCAGACCCGGGGACAGGGGTTCAACCCTCCACTTT.

The sample holds one count of this clonotype. This may be a read error, as it is one base from a much larger clone. The rearrangement joins TRBV28 to TRBJ2-1; D ambiguous. Germline-derived CDR1 and CDR2 are MDHEN and SYDVKM. This CDR3 contains 10 residues. The CDR3 protein is CVSSLNEQFF. The CDR3 bases are TGTGTCAGCAGTTTAAATGAGCAGTTCTTC.

This clonotype came up many times. V usage is TRBV29-1 and J usage is TRBJ1-5, with 11 bases lining up with TRBD1. This CDR3 is built from 13 residues. V shed 8 bases and J 7 bases; nucleotides not matched to a gene: 7. Germline CDR1 SQVTM, CDR2 ANQGSEA. CDR3 sequence reads: CSPRTGGLQPQHF. The CDR3 DNA follows: TGCAGCCCGAGGACAGGGGGCTTGCAGCCCCAGCATTTT.

This sequence joins TRBV7-8 and TRBJ2-5; D might be TRBD2 (6 bases). The germline V gene has CDR1 SGHVS and CDR2 FQNEAQ. The CDR3 runs 13 residues. V lost 3 bases and J 7 bases, leaving 12 bases between the germline ends. This chain's CDR3 is CASSFRGEGTQYF. Written as DNA, the CDR3 is TGTGCCAGCAGCTTTCGCGGGGAAGGGACCCAGTACTTC.

This clonotype was detected only a few times. This chain connects TRBV18 to TRBJ1-1; weak D call: TRBD1 (5 bases). The germline V gene encodes CDR1 KGHSH and CDR2 LQKENI. V shed 3 bases and J shed 5 bases, with 16 bases lying between them. The CDR3 is 15 residues long. CDR3 loop: CASSPARGAETEAFF. CDR3 sequence (DNA): TGTGCCAGCTCACCCGCGCGGGGCGCAGAGACTGAAGCTTTCTTT.

In this sample, this clonotype turned up a few times. The rearrangement joins TRBV6-5 to TRBJ2-7, with TRBD2 identical over 8 bases. Trimming removed 0 bases from V and 5 bases from J; junction bases left unmatched: 3. This CDR3 has 14 amino acids. Germline V gene data show CDR1 as MNHEY and CDR2 as SVGAGI. The CDR3 here is CASSYSAGGDEQYF. The CDR3 DNA is TGTGCCAGCAGTTACTCCGCGGGGGGCGACGAGCAGTACTTC.

V and J are TRBV10-3 and TRBJ2-5, with a tentative D call TRBD2 (5 bases). The CDR3 covers 17 residues. The V and J ends lost 0 bases and 5 bases respectively, with 19 bases between them. CDR1 and CDR2 (germline): ENHRY, SYGVKD. The CDR3 DNA sequence: TGTGCCATCAGTGAGTCCCTATCTACCAGCGGTAAGGAGACCCAGTACTTC. Translated, it gives CAISESLSTSGKETQYF.

This clonotype has a handful of counts. The CDR3 is CASSLRRGPSSYEQYF. The CDR3 DNA sequence: TGTGCCAGCAGCTTACGGCGCGGGCCTAGCTCCTACGAGCAGTACTTC. This chain links TRBV7-8 with TRBJ2-7; tentatively, D is TRBD2 (5 bases). This CDR3 is built from 16 residues. V gave up 2 bases and J gave up 0 bases, with 14 bases separating them. CDR1 SGHVS and CDR2 FQNEAQ come from the germline V gene.

This clonotype has a count of ten or more. This sequence joins TRBV29-1 and TRBJ1-3; no reliable D call. Trimming left V 3 bases short and J 2 bases short, with 11 bases between. CDR3 size: 14 residues. The V gene's germline CDR1 is SQVTM and CDR2 ANQGSEA. CDR3 protein: CSVDGEIAGNTIYF. The CDR3 DNA follows: TGCAGCGTTGATGGGGAAATCGCTGGAAACACCATATATTTT.

This clonotype was detected only a few times. The rearrangement uses TRBV4-1 and TRBJ1-1; weak D call: TRBD1 (6 bases). Trimming removed 1 base from V and 11 bases from J, with 14 bases in between. This CDR3 comprises 13 residues. Per germline, CDR1 MGHRA and CDR2 YSYEKL. Here the CDR3 reads CASSQGPGQRAFF. DNA of the CDR3: TGCGCCAGCAGCCAAGGCCCGGGACAACGGGCTTTCTTT.

This clonotype was observed many times. The genes are TRBV5-1 and TRBJ2-1, with D tentatively TRBD2 (6 bases). The germline V gene has CDR1 SGHRS and CDR2 YFSETQ. The CDR3 has 13 residues. The V end lost 1 base, the J end lost 6 bases, and 8 bases lay between the germline ends. DNA of the CDR3: TGCGCCAGCAGCTTGAGTAGCGGCAATGAGCAGTTCTTC. Its protein product is CASSLSSGNEQFF.

This clonotype was detected a few times. V is TRBV11-1 and J is TRBJ2-5; 12 positions match TRBD2. Trimming removed 0 bases from V and 0 bases from J; junction bases left unmatched: 11. Germline assignment: CDR1 SGHAT and CDR2 FQDESV (reference sequence). The CDR3 sequence is 20 residues long. As DNA, the CDR3 is TGTGCCAGCAGCTTAGCGGGAGTCGGGACTAGCGGGCCGTACCAAGAGACCCAGTACTTC. The encoded protein is CASSLAGVGTSGPYQETQYF.

At least ten counts were recorded for this clonotype. V is TRBV7-3 and J is TRBJ1-1; D is unclear. The CDR3 runs to 15 residues. Deletions cut 5 bases from V and 0 bases from J, with 13 bases between. CDR1 is SGHTA, CDR2 FQGTGA, per germline. The CDR3, as DNA: TGTGCCAGCAGCCTACCCACAGCGGTGAACACTGAAGCTTTCTTT. The encoded protein is CASSLPTAVNTEAFF.

The chain carries TRBV12-3 or TRBV12-4 and TRBJ2-7, with 7 bases that match TRBD1. The V segment lost 0 bases and the J segment 6 bases; nucleotides outside the gene matches: 5. The length of the CDR3 is 14 residues. The CDR3 spells CASSLASRDSEQYF. The CDR3 nucleotides are TGTGCCAGCAGTTTAGCATCGAGGGACAGCGAGCAGTACTTC.

This clonotype was picked up a small number of times. The chain joins TRBV7-2 to TRBJ1-5; D is unclear. CDR3 size: 12 residues. The germline CDR1 and CDR2 sequences are SGHTA and FQGNSA. V shed 4 bases and J shed 4 bases, with 5 bases lying between them. The CDR3 loop is CASSSPNQPQHF. The DNA for the CDR3 is TGTGCCAGCAGCTCCCCAAATCAGCCCCAGCATTTT.

This clonotype was counted only a few times. V gene TRBV6-1 combines with J gene TRBJ1-5, with 7 bases matching TRBD1. Per germline, CDR1 MNHNS and CDR2 SASEGT. The CDR3 is made up of 15 amino acids. The V and J ends lost 7 bases and 0 bases, in that order; junction bases with no gene match: 6. CDR3 protein: CASTLGQLSNQPQHF. The CDR3 DNA sequence: TGTGCCAGCACCCTGGGACAGCTTAGCAATCAGCCCCAGCATTTT.

This clonotype was recorded many times. The V call is TRBV24-1, the J call TRBJ2-5; 7 nucleotides match TRBD1. J lost 1 base, V lost 4 bases, and 5 bases had no gene match. The CDR3 totals 15 residues. CDR1 KGHDR and CDR2 SFDVKD come from the germline V gene. The CDR3: CATSEITGAQETQYF. Here the CDR3 DNA reads TGTGCCACCAGTGAGATCACAGGGGCCCAAGAGACCCAGTACTTC.

This chain joins TRBV12-5 and TRBJ1-1; D uncertain. Germline CDR1 reads LGHNT; CDR2 reads FRNRAP. V shed 1 base and J shed 1 base, with 4 bases lying between them. The CDR3 length is 13 residues. The CDR3: CASGLGKNTEAFF. The CDR3 coding sequence is TGTGCTAGTGGTTTGGGGAAGAACACTGAAGCTTTCTTT.

The rearrangement joins TRBV19 to TRBJ1-2, with 8 bases that match TRBD1. The junction had 6 bases not matched to a gene; V was cut back by 5 bases and J by 7 bases. This CDR3 comprises 13 residues. Germline V gene sequence: CDR1 LNHDA, CDR2 SQIVND (reference sequence). The CDR3 spells CASSQDRDGGYTF. CDR3 nucleotide sequence: TGTGCCAGTAGTCAGGACAGGGATGGTGGCTACACCTTC.